These T cell receptor beta chains were read from a single sample in a study of shared T cell receptors in the human thymus. Sequenced by immunoSEQ multiplex PCR; TCRdb stores in-frame clones only, minus some. The sample has some 700,000 clones, approximately 85% seen once. These data also featured in a second study, about human thymus T cells.

The specimen sequenced was thymocytes. The source of these receptors is a girl under three years old with a congenital heart defect. The CDR3 runs from the conserved cysteine through the conserved F or W. The D gene is left open where the match is weak. A clone size is listed for some rows: how often the clone was seen (once, few, many), or a class if it is expanded.

clone size	D gene	V gene	J gene	CDR3 DNA	CDR3 protein
once	.	TRBV19	TRBJ1-2	TGTGCCAGTAACCAGGGACACCTCAACTATGGCTACACCTTC	CASNQGHLNYGYTF
.	TRBD2	TRBV7-3	TRBJ2-3	TGTGCCAGCAGTTCTCTCGGGGGTCTAGCGGGGGGACCTAGCACAGATACGCAGTATTTT	CASSSLGGLAGGPSTDTQYF
.	.	TRBV27	TRBJ1-2	TGTGCCAGCAGTTCGGCGGGTCGGCGGGTGGAACTTCCCCCGGCCGTTTATGGCTACACCTTC	CASSSAGRRVELPPAVYGYTF
.	TRBD1	TRBV19	TRBJ1-5	TGTGCCAGTACAGGGGGATCTGTTGGCAATCAGCCCCAGCATTTT	CASTGGSVGNQPQHF
.	TRBD1	TRBV5-6	TRBJ1-2	TGTGCCAGCAGCTGGAGACAGGGGACCTACAACTATGGCTACACCTTC	CASSWRQGTYNYGYTF
.	TRBD1	TRBV27	TRBJ1-2	TGTGCCAGCAGTTCTCAGACGGGACAGGAATCATCTAACTATGGCTACACCTTC	CASSSQTGQESSNYGYTF
.	TRBD2	TRBV10-3	TRBJ2-7	TGTGCCATCAGTGAGGCGGCGGGGGGGCACGAGCAGTACTTC	CAISEAAGGHEQYF
.	TRBD2	TRBV5-8	TRBJ2-2	TGTGCCAGCAGCTTGGGATTAGCGGGGAACACCGGGGAGCTGTTTTTT	CASSLGLAGNTGELFF
.	TRBD1	TRBV14	TRBJ1-6	TGTGCCAGCAGCCAAGATGGGTGGCACAGGGGGTCTAATTCACCCCTCCACTTT	CASSQDGWHRGSNSPLHF
.	.	TRBV28	TRBJ1-1	TGTGCCAGCAGCCCCCCCCTCGTGACAGCAGGGGACACTGAAGCTTTCTTT	CASSPPLVTAGDTEAFF
.	TRBD1	TRBV6-1	TRBJ1-2	TGTGCCAGCAGTGTAAAGCCCGGGACAGGGACTACTTACCCTAACTATGGCTACACCTTC	CASSVKPGTGTTYPNYGYTF
.	.	TRBV23-1	TRBJ1-4	TGCGCCAGCAACCGGGATAAGGGTGAGGCTAATGAAAAACTGTTTTTT	CASNRDKGEANEKLFF
.	.	TRBV30	TRBJ2-7	TGTGCCTGGAGGGGACACCCAGACGAGCAGTACTTC	CAWRGHPDEQYF
once	TRBD1	TRBV28	TRBJ1-5	TGTGCCAGCACCAGAGCGGACAGGGCACTAAATCAGCCCCAGCATTTT	CASTRADRALNQPQHF
.	TRBD1	TRBV5-6	TRBJ1-1	TGTGCCAGCAGCTTGGTTCGGACAGGGCCAACTGAAGCTTTCTTT	CASSLVRTGPTEAFF
few	.	TRBV7-8	TRBJ1-1	TGTGCCAGCAGCTTATTAGTCGTTGGGTACAGGGTTGCCCAGTTTAACACTGAAGCTTTCTTT	CASSLLVVGYRVAQFNTEAFF
.	TRBD2	TRBV4-1	TRBJ2-1	TGCGCCAGCAGCCTCGGACTAGCGGCGGATGAGCAGTTCTTC	CASSLGLAADEQFF
.	TRBD2	TRBV28	TRBJ2-2	TGTGCCAGCAGTTTGCTACGGGGGGCGAACACCGGGGAGCTGTTTTTT	CASSLLRGANTGELFF
.	TRBD2	TRBV6-1	TRBJ2-1	TGTGCCAGCAGTGAAAACGGGCGGGGGGGCTCAAATGAGCAGTTCTTC	CASSENGRGGSNEQFF
.	TRBD1	TRBV19	TRBJ2-1	TGTGCCAGTAAGAGGCTCAGGGGGCGCCGTAGGAATGAGCAGTTCTTC	CASKRLRGRRRNEQFF
.	TRBD1	TRBV25-1	TRBJ1-5	TGTGCCAGCAGTGGACCCGGACAGGGAAGGGTGCCCCAGCATTTT	CASSGPGQGRVPQHF
.	.	TRBV4-2	TRBJ1-6	TGTGCCAGCAGCCAAGATTTTACCGGGAGCTCCTATAATTCACCCCTCCACTTT	CASSQDFTGSSYNSPLHF
.	TRBD1	TRBV27	TRBJ2-7	TGTGCCAGCAGTTTTGCCGGGACAGGGGGGTATGAGCAGTACTTC	CASSFAGTGGYEQYF
.	TRBD2	TRBV4-1	TRBJ2-4	TGCGCCAGCAGCCACGGGGGGATAGCCAAAAACATTCAGTACTTC	CASSHGGIAKNIQYF
.	TRBD2	TRBV5-6	TRBJ2-7	TGTGCCAGCAGTAGCGGGGGGAGCTCCTACGAGCAGTACTTC	CASSSGGSSYEQYF
.	TRBD2	TRBV30	TRBJ2-5	TGTGCCTGGGGCGTTCCCAACCCATTAGCGGGGGGATTCGAGACCCAGTACTTC	CAWGVPNPLAGGFETQYF
.	.	TRBV6-1	TRBJ2-7	TGTGCCAGTTTAATCCGGGAACCCTACGAGCAGTACTTC	CASLIREPYEQYF
once	.	TRBV2	TRBJ1-2	TGTGCCAGCACTCGGGGCTACACCTTC	CASTRGYTF
.	.	TRBV14	TRBJ1-1	TGTGCCAGCAGCCATCAGGGTATCGTAGACACTGAAGCTTTCTTT	CASSHQGIVDTEAFF
few	.	TRBV4-1	TRBJ2-2	TGCGCCAGCAGCCAACAGACTCACCAAATCACCACCGGGGAGCTGTTTTTT	CASSQQTHQITTGELFF
.	.	TRBV5-1	TRBJ1-1	TGCGCCAGCAGCTCACACAGGGAGCTAACTGAAGCTTTCTTT	CASSSHRELTEAFF
.	TRBD1	TRBV28	TRBJ1-2	TGTGCCCTAGAGGACAGGGGGAATGGCTACACCTTC	CALEDRGNGYTF
.	TRBD2	TRBV2	TRBJ2-4	TGTGCCAGCAGTGCAAGGTCGGGGGGGCCCAAAAACATTCAGTACTTC	CASSARSGGPKNIQYF
.	.	TRBV5-6	TRBJ2-7	TGTGCCAGCAGCTTGGCGGGACGGGGGAGCCACGAGCAGTACTTC	CASSLAGRGSHEQYF
.	.	TRBV4-2	TRBJ2-1	TGTGCCAGCAGCCACGGGGACTCCTGTAATGAGCAGTTCTTC	CASSHGDSCNEQFF
.	.	TRBV27	TRBJ1-1	TGTGCCAGCAGTTTAATAGCCTCCCCCATCACTGAAGCTTTCTTT	CASSLIASPITEAFF
.	.	TRBV14	TRBJ1-1	TGTGCCAGCAGCCGACGACAGAGGAACACTGAAGCTTTCTTT	CASSRRQRNTEAFF
few	.	TRBV14	TRBJ1-1	TGTGCCAGCAGCCCTCTTGGCAGGGAGAACACTGAAGCTTTCTTT	CASSPLGRENTEAFF
.	TRBD1	TRBV9	TRBJ2-6	TGTGCCAGCAGAGGGACAGGGATCTCTGGGGCCAACGTCCTGACTTTC	CASRGTGISGANVLTF
.	.	TRBV28	TRBJ1-5	TGTGCCAGCAGTCCAGGGGTTTCTGGGCAGCCCCAGCATTTT	CASSPGVSGQPQHF
once	.	TRBV28	TRBJ2-4	TGTGCCAGCAGTTTAAAAGCCCGGTCGCGGTCGGCCAAAAACATTCAGTACTTC	CASSLKARSRSAKNIQYF
.	TRBD1	TRBV7-2	TRBJ2-1	TGTGCCAGCAGCCGCCGTCACCGGGACAGAGACAATGAGCAGTTCTTC	CASSRRHRDRDNEQFF
.	.	TRBV30	TRBJ1-1	TGTGCCTGGAGTGCACTCTCTCGACCCAGGGACACTGAAGCTTTCTTT	CAWSALSRPRDTEAFF
.	.	TRBV6-1	TRBJ2-7	TGTGCCACCCAAGTAGCAGGGTACGAGCAGTACTTC	CATQVAGYEQYF
once	.	TRBV11-2	TRBJ2-1	TGTGCCAGCAGCTTAGTACAGGATCCGTACAATGAGCAGTTCTTC	CASSLVQDPYNEQFF
.	.	TRBV7-9	TRBJ2-7	TGTGCCAGCAGCCCACCCCCGGGACACCCCAACGAGCAGTACTTC	CASSPPPGHPNEQYF
.	.	TRBV28	TRBJ2-7	TGTGCCAGCAGGGTGGACAGAAACTACGAGCAGTACTTC	CASRVDRNYEQYF
.	TRBD2	TRBV14	TRBJ2-1	TGTGCCAGCAGCCGGCGGGGGGCCTGGTACTACAATGAGCAGTTCTTC	CASSRRGAWYYNEQFF
.	TRBD1	TRBV15	TRBJ2-5	TGTGCCACCAGCAGAGCAGTCAGGGGGAAAGAGACCCAGTACTTC	CATSRAVRGKETQYF
few	.	TRBV6-8	TRBJ2-2	TGTGCCAGCAGTAGAGCGGACACCGGGGAGCTGTTTTTT	CASSRADTGELFF
.	.	TRBV7-9	TRBJ2-5	TGTGCCAGCAGCCAGCCCAAGGGGCAGAAAAAAGAGACCCAGTACTTC	CASSQPKGQKKETQYF
.	TRBD1	TRBV7-2	TRBJ1-3	TGTGCCAGCAGCTTGGGGGACAGCTCTGGAAACACCATATATTTT	CASSLGDSSGNTIYF
few	TRBD1	TRBV19	TRBJ2-1	TGTGCCAGTAGTATAGAAGGGACAGGGGGTTTAGGCGATGAGCAGTTCTTC	CASSIEGTGGLGDEQFF
.	.	TRBV7-2	TRBJ2-2	TGTGCCAGCAGCTTTCTATCGTCAGGGCTGAACACCGGGGAGCTGTTTTTT	CASSFLSSGLNTGELFF
.	.	TRBV4-1	TRBJ2-7	TGCGCCAGCAGCCAAGACCGTGGAGGGATCTACGAGCAGTACTTC	CASSQDRGGIYEQYF